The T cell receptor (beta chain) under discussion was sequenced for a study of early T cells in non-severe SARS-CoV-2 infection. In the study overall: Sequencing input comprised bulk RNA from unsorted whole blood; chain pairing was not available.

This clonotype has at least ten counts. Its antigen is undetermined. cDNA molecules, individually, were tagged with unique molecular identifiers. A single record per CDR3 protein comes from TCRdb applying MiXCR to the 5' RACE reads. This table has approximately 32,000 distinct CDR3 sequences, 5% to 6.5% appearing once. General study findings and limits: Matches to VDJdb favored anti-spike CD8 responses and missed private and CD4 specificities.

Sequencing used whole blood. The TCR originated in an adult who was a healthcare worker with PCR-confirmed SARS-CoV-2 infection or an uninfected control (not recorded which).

CDR3 bases: TGCGCCAGCAGCTTGAGGGGGCAGGGGTCTAAGGAAGAGACCCAGTACTTC. Translating it yields CASSLRGQGSKEETQYF. This sequence joins TRBV5-1 and TRBJ2-5; TRBD1 agrees at 7 bases. CDR3 length equals 17 residues. J was trimmed by 3 bases and V by 1 base; bases with no gene match: 12. Germline V gene data show CDR1 as SGHRS and CDR2 as YFSETQ.